This passage covers 17 T cell receptor beta chains from one sample sequenced in a study of Ad26.COV2.S vaccination and SARS-CoV-2 variants. The repertoire was sequenced with immunoSEQ multiplex PCR; TCRdb's copy has only in-frame clones and lacks some. The data contain about 680,000 clones, roughly 90% of them seen just once; the ten biggest clones take up around 1.5%. Treatment meaning: roughly 19 received Ad26.COV2.S at low or high dose, single or two shots; several received placebo; per-sample allocation not given. It was on day 63 after the first vaccine or placebo injection that samples were taken. The specimen was peripheral blood, collected in a trial of Ad26.COV2.S vaccine versus placebo. Receptors were obtained from a person between 18 and 60 years old who received the Ad26.COV2.S COVID-19 vaccine or a placebo.

The J gene is TRBJ2-3, the V gene TRBV18, with D tentatively TRBD1 (5 bases). V shed 6 bases and J shed 3 bases, with 16 bases lying between them. The CDR3 has 15 residues. Germline V gives CDR1 KGHSH, CDR2 LQKENI. The CDR3 sequence: CASSAQGVKTDTQYF. CDR3 nucleotides: TGTGCCAGCTCCGCCCAAGGGGTTAAAACAGATACGCAGTATTTT.

This CDR3 reads CASSYSKKGNTEAFF. CDR3 nucleotide sequence: TGTGCCAGCAGTTACTCGAAAAAGGGGAACACTGAAGCTTTCTTT. This chain uses TRBV6-5 with TRBJ1-1; D gene unclear. From germline, CDR1 is MNHEY and CDR2 SVGAGI. This CDR3 is 15 amino acids long. V lost 0 bases, J lost 1 base, and 9 bases lay in between.

The chain carries TRBV30 and TRBJ1-4; 8 nucleotides agree with TRBD1. The CDR3 consists of 14 residues. The germline V gene has CDR1 GTSNPN and CDR2 SVGIG (reference sequence). Losses at the gene ends were 3 bases for V and 9 bases for J; bases not matched to a gene: 9. CDR3 loop: CAWSAGTGAQKLFF. In nucleotides, the CDR3 is TGTGCCTGGAGCGCCGGGACAGGAGCCCAAAAACTGTTTTTT. Looking up the rest from reference TRBV30 and TRBJ1-4 gives the full variable domain: SQTIHQWPATLVQPVGSPLSLECTVEGTSNPNLYWYRQAAGRGLQLLFYSVGIGQISSEVPQNLSASRPQDRQFILSSKKLLLSDSGFYLCAWSAGTGAQKLFFGSGTQLSVL.

This chain uses TRBV7-9 with TRBJ2-7, with D perhaps assigned TRBD1 or TRBD2 (6 bases each). V was pared by 5 bases and J by 5 bases, with 16 bases between. The CDR3 is 14 amino acids. Germline V gives CDR1 SEHNR, CDR2 FQNEAQ (reference sequence). The DNA for the CDR3 is TGTGCCAGCAGCCCCCCAGTGGGGGGCCACGAGCAGTACTTC. The encoded protein is CASSPPVGGHEQYF.

The chain carries TRBV7-8 and TRBJ1-1, with D perhaps matching TRBD1 (5 bases). Germline V CDR1 and CDR2: SGHVS, FQNEAQ. V lost 5 bases to trimming and J lost 8 bases, with 12 bases between them. The CDR3 spans 12 residues. CDR3: CASSHVGGEAFF. CDR3 DNA sequence: TGTGCCAGCAGCCACGTGGGGGGGGAAGCTTTCTTT.

This chain uses TRBV28 with TRBJ1-2; D call uncertain. Trimming took 7 bases from V and 6 from J, leaving 15 bases between them. This CDR3 comprises 13 residues. CDR1 is MDHEN and CDR2 is SYDVKM in the germline V gene. The CDR3 protein is CASISPGGDGYTF. CDR3 DNA: TGTGCCAGCATCTCCCCGGGAGGAGATGGCTACACCTTC.

The chain employs TRBV5-4 and TRBJ2-7; possibly TRBD1 for D (5 bases). V lost 4 bases to trimming and J lost 0 bases, with 11 bases between them. The CDR3 contains 14 residues. Germline CDR1 reads SGHNT; CDR2 reads YYREEE (reference sequence). CDR3 bases: TGTGCCAGCAGCAACAGGCTCCCCTCCTACGAGCAGTACTTC. Encoded protein: CASSNRLPSYEQYF.

The CDR3 region is CASSEDRINYGYTF. Written as DNA, the CDR3 is TGTGCCAGCAGCGAGGACAGAATCAACTATGGCTACACCTTC. This chain uses TRBV5-5 with TRBJ1-2, with D perhaps matching TRBD1 (6 bases). The CDR3 consists of 14 residues. Trimming stripped 4 bases from V and 2 bases from J, with 12 bases between. Per the germline V gene, CDR1 is SGHKS and CDR2 is YYEKEE (reference sequence).

J is TRBJ2-6 and V is TRBV30; no definite D call. The CDR3 runs to 13 residues. V was clipped by 7 bases and J by 3 bases, with 10 bases between them. Germline assignment: CDR1 GTSNPN and CDR2 SVGIG (reference sequence). The CDR3 loop is CASPGGGANVLTF. The CDR3 nucleotides read TGTGCCTCGCCGGGTGGTGGGGCCAACGTCCTGACTTTC.

The gene calls are TRBV27 and TRBJ2-7; D gene unclear. This CDR3 spans 12 amino acids. Trimming stripped 6 bases from V and 4 bases from J, with 10 bases between. Germline V gives CDR1 MNHEY, CDR2 SMNVEV (reference sequence). CDR3 coding DNA: TGTGCCAGCAGATCCGGGTTTTACGAGCAGTACTTC. Translated: CASRSGFYEQYF.

The rearrangement links TRBV5-1 to TRBJ2-1, with 7 bases lining up with TRBD2. The CDR3 covers 15 residues. V dropped 0 bases and J dropped 7; count of bases not matched to a gene: 7. CDR1 SGHRS and CDR2 YFSETQ come from the germline V gene. As DNA, the CDR3 is TGCGCCAGCAGCTTGGGCGGGAGAGGTAGGAATGAGCAGTTCTTC. Residues: CASSLGGRGRNEQFF.

The V gene is TRBV27, the J gene TRBJ2-1; no clear D gene. V shed 6 bases and J shed 2 bases, with 8 bases lying between them. Germline V lookup: CDR1 MNHEY, CDR2 SMNVEV (reference sequence). CDR3 length: 13 residues. For the CDR3, the DNA is TGTGCCAGCAGGGACGAAACCTACAATGAGCAGTTCTTC. Protein sequence: CASRDETYNEQFF.

The rearrangement links TRBV2 to TRBJ1-1; D possibly corresponds to TRBD1 (5 bases). This CDR3 has 14 residues. Germline-derived CDR1 and CDR2 are SNHLY and FYNNEI. V was shortened by 5 bases and J by 4 bases, with 14 bases between the two germline ends. The CDR3 loop reads CASSSLGGSTEAFF. CDR3 in DNA: TGTGCCAGCAGTTCTTTGGGGGGGAGCACTGAAGCTTTCTTT.

V is TRBV19 and J is TRBJ1-1; maybe TRBD1 (6 bases). V lost 11 bases and J 3 bases, leaving 22 bases between the germline ends. The germline V gene encodes CDR1 LNHDA and CDR2 SQIVND (reference sequence). This CDR3 region has 15 residues. In DNA, the CDR3 is TGTGCCGCATCGGGGGGGGCCGCTTTCGACACTGAAGCTTTCTTT. Protein: CAASGGAAFDTEAFF.

The chain is built from TRBV5-4 and TRBJ2-7, with D maybe TRBD2 (5 bases). The CDR3 length is 14 residues. Germline CDR1 and CDR2: SGHNT and YYREEE (reference sequence). V lost 9 bases and J lost 1, with 17 bases in between. This CDR3 reads CATSPQRTSYEQYF. CDR3 coding DNA: TGTGCCACCTCCCCCCAGCGGACGTCCTACGAGCAGTACTTC.

This clone was seen only a few times. The V gene is TRBV5-4, the J gene TRBJ2-2; D is unresolved. The CDR3 length is 13 residues. Germline values: CDR1 SGHNT, CDR2 YYREEE (reference sequence). V dropped 4 bases and J dropped 3 bases, with 7 bases sitting between them. DNA of the CDR3: TGTGCCAGCAGCCCAGAATACACCGGGGAGCTGTTTTTT. It yields the protein CASSPEYTGELFF.

This clone appeared once. The J gene is TRBJ1-1, the V gene TRBV27; D not certain. Trimming left V 5 bases short and J 4 bases short, with 11 bases between. Germline V gene data show CDR1 as MNHEY and CDR2 as SMNVEV (reference sequence). CDR3 length: 13 amino acids. The CDR3 is CASSGGRRTEAFF. CDR3 nucleotide sequence: TGTGCCAGCAGTGGAGGGAGGCGCACTGAAGCTTTCTTT.